This is a list of T cell receptor beta chains from one sample in a study of PD-1 blockade in classical Hodgkin lymphoma. Sequencing used immunoSEQ multiplex PCR; TCRdb keeps in-frame clones, though not all of them. The sample has 45,000 to 65,000 clones, around two thirds seen once. The source material was peripheral blood mononuclear cells (PBMCs), sampled before the second cycle of nivolumab. Receptors were obtained from a human donor with classical Hodgkin lymphoma. CDR3s include the opening cysteine and the closing phenylalanine or tryptophan. Fields, in order: V gene, clone size, J gene, D gene, CDR3 DNA, CDR3 protein. A D gene is named only where the DNA matches it firmly. Size tells how often a clone was seen (once, few, many) or the class of an expanded clone, and some rows leave it out.

V gene: TRBV6-5
clone size: once
J gene: TRBJ1-1
D gene: TRBD1
CDR3 DNA: TGTGCCAGCAGTCGGACAGGGTTCAACACTGAAGCTTTCTTT
CDR3 protein: CASSRTGFNTEAFF

V gene: TRBV2
clone size: .
J gene: TRBJ1-5
D gene: .
CDR3 DNA: TGTGCCAGCACCCAAAGGGCAGAAATTCTTTCGAATCAGCCCCAGCATTTT
CDR3 protein: CASTQRAEILSNQPQHF

V gene: TRBV6-5
clone size: .
J gene: TRBJ1-4
D gene: .
CDR3 DNA: TGTGCCAGCAGTTACGGGATGGGTAATGAAAAACTGTTTTTT
CDR3 protein: CASSYGMGNEKLFF

V gene: TRBV15
clone size: .
J gene: TRBJ1-1
D gene: .
CDR3 DNA: TGTGCCACCAGCAGAATCGGTGGGAACACTGAAGCTTTCTTT
CDR3 protein: CATSRIGGNTEAFF

V gene: TRBV7-9
clone size: .
J gene: TRBJ2-1
D gene: .
CDR3 DNA: TGTGCCAGCAGCGGAGTGGACGGAGCAATATCCTACAATGAGCAGTTCTTC
CDR3 protein: CASSGVDGAISYNEQFF

V gene: TRBV10-3
clone size: .
J gene: TRBJ2-5
D gene: .
CDR3 DNA: TGTGCCACGCAGGGGTGGACTACAGAGACCCAGTACTTC
CDR3 protein: CATQGWTTETQYF

V gene: TRBV5-1
clone size: .
J gene: TRBJ2-1
D gene: .
CDR3 DNA: TGCGCCAGCAGGCTACGGCCTTTGGATGAGCAGTTCTTC
CDR3 protein: CASRLRPLDEQFF

V gene: TRBV19
clone size: .
J gene: TRBJ1-5
D gene: .
CDR3 DNA: TGTGCCAGTAGCCTGGGCAGCGGACAGAATAGCAATCAGCCCCAGCATTTT
CDR3 protein: CASSLGSGQNSNQPQHF

V gene: TRBV7-6
clone size: .
J gene: TRBJ2-1
D gene: .
CDR3 DNA: TGTGCCAGCAGCCCCCGTCATGCGGCTCCCTCAGGAAGGAATGAGCAGTTCTTC
CDR3 protein: CASSPRHAAPSGRNEQFF

V gene: TRBV9
clone size: .
J gene: TRBJ1-1
D gene: .
CDR3 DNA: TGTGCCAGCGGAGGGGCCCTCATGACTGAAGCTTTCTTT
CDR3 protein: CASGGALMTEAFF

V gene: TRBV2
clone size: .
J gene: TRBJ1-1
D gene: TRBD1
CDR3 DNA: TGTGCCAGCAACCTGGGACAGGGAAATACTGAAGCTTTCTTT
CDR3 protein: CASNLGQGNTEAFF

V gene: TRBV6-1
clone size: .
J gene: TRBJ2-2
D gene: TRBD1
CDR3 DNA: TGTGCCAGCTGCCAGACAGGGTTCAACACCGGGGAGCTGTTTTTT
CDR3 protein: CASCQTGFNTGELFF

V gene: TRBV30
clone size: few
J gene: TRBJ1-5
D gene: .
CDR3 DNA: TGTGCCTGGAGTCTCAATAGCAATCAGCCCCAGCATTTT
CDR3 protein: CAWSLNSNQPQHF

V gene: TRBV19
clone size: .
J gene: TRBJ2-7
D gene: .
CDR3 DNA: TGTGCCAGTAGTATCAATGGACAGTCGGGATGGGGTGAGCAGTACTTC
CDR3 protein: CASSINGQSGWGEQYF

V gene: TRBV5-1
clone size: .
J gene: TRBJ2-7
D gene: .
CDR3 DNA: TGCGCCAGCAGCTTGGAAAGGAGCTCCTACGAGCAGTACTTC
CDR3 protein: CASSLERSSYEQYF

V gene: TRBV27
clone size: .
J gene: TRBJ2-7
D gene: TRBD2
CDR3 DNA: TGTGCCAGCAGCCTCAAGGCTAGCGGGAGCCATACCTACGAGCAGTACTTC
CDR3 protein: CASSLKASGSHTYEQYF

V gene: TRBV7-2
clone size: .
J gene: TRBJ2-3
D gene: .
CDR3 DNA: TGTGCCAGCAGCTTAGCGGCGTTAGGCACAGATACGCAGTATTTT
CDR3 protein: CASSLAALGTDTQYF

V gene: TRBV19
clone size: .
J gene: TRBJ1-1
D gene: .
CDR3 DNA: TGTGCCAGTAGTATAGTTCCGGGATCCGGGGGGACTGAAGCTTTCTTT
CDR3 protein: CASSIVPGSGGTEAFF

V gene: TRBV6-6
clone size: .
J gene: TRBJ2-2
D gene: TRBD2
CDR3 DNA: TGTGCCAGCAGTTTAGGACTAGCGGAGGGGGAGCTGTTTTTT
CDR3 protein: CASSLGLAEGELFF

V gene: TRBV27
clone size: medium-sized
J gene: TRBJ1-2
D gene: TRBD1
CDR3 DNA: TGTGCCAGCAGTTTAGGGCAGGGGGTGGGCTACACCTTC
CDR3 protein: CASSLGQGVGYTF

V gene: TRBV6-6
clone size: .
J gene: TRBJ1-5
D gene: .
CDR3 DNA: TGTGCCAGCAAGAAATCCGGGACCTCCACCATCCAGCCCCAGCATTTT
CDR3 protein: CASKKSGTSTIQPQHF

V gene: TRBV30
clone size: .
J gene: TRBJ2-2
D gene: TRBD1
CDR3 DNA: TGTGCCTGGAGTGTAGGGACAGGGAACACCGGGGAGCTGTTTTTT
CDR3 protein: CAWSVGTGNTGELFF

V gene: TRBV6-1
clone size: .
J gene: TRBJ2-3
D gene: .
CDR3 DNA: TGTGCCAGGACAGGACTGTCGAGGGACACAGATACGCAGTATTTT
CDR3 protein: CARTGLSRDTDTQYF

V gene: TRBV12-2
clone size: .
J gene: TRBJ2-5
D gene: .
CDR3 DNA: TGTGCAAGTCGCTCGGACAGGGAGTTTCGGGAAGAGACCCAGTACTTC
CDR3 protein: CASRSDREFREETQYF

V gene: TRBV2
clone size: .
J gene: TRBJ2-1
D gene: TRBD1
CDR3 DNA: TGTGCCAGCAGGTGGACAGGACCCTACAATGAGCAGTTCTTC
CDR3 protein: CASRWTGPYNEQFF

V gene: TRBV7-3
clone size: few
J gene: TRBJ2-1
D gene: .
CDR3 DNA: TGTGCCAGCAGCCTCGAACCCTCCCATGAGCAGTTCTTC
CDR3 protein: CASSLEPSHEQFF

V gene: TRBV28
clone size: .
J gene: TRBJ1-2
D gene: .
CDR3 DNA: TGTGCCAGCAGTACGACGAAGGGCGGGGCAGGAGATACTAACTATGGCTACACCTTC
CDR3 protein: CASSTTKGGAGDTNYGYTF

V gene: TRBV30
clone size: .
J gene: TRBJ2-2
D gene: TRBD2
CDR3 DNA: TGTGCCTGGGCTAGCGGGACCGCCACCGGGGAGCTGTTTTTT
CDR3 protein: CAWASGTATGELFF

V gene: TRBV29-1
clone size: .
J gene: TRBJ2-3
D gene: .
CDR3 DNA: TGCAGCGTTGATAGAGGGCGGAGGGGGGGAATAACCGATACGCAGTATTTT
CDR3 protein: CSVDRGRRGGITDTQYF

V gene: TRBV4-1
clone size: .
J gene: TRBJ2-1
D gene: .
CDR3 DNA: TGCGCCAGCAGCCCGAACACAGGGTGGGACAATGAGCAGTTCTTC
CDR3 protein: CASSPNTGWDNEQFF

V gene: TRBV11-2
clone size: .
J gene: TRBJ2-7
D gene: .
CDR3 DNA: TGTGCCAGCAGCTTAGGGTGGGCGGTTACCTACGAGCAGTACTTC
CDR3 protein: CASSLGWAVTYEQYF

V gene: TRBV10-3
clone size: .
J gene: TRBJ2-7
D gene: TRBD2
CDR3 DNA: TGTGCCATCAGTGAGCGGGGACTAGCGGGAGGGCTCGAGCAGTACTTC
CDR3 protein: CAISERGLAGGLEQYF

V gene: TRBV21-1
clone size: .
J gene: TRBJ2-7
D gene: .
CDR3 DNA: TGTGCCAGCAGCGCTCAAAAAACGGACCAGCGGTGGCAGTACTTC
CDR3 protein: CASSAQKTDQRWQYF

V gene: TRBV7-9
clone size: .
J gene: TRBJ1-1
D gene: .
CDR3 DNA: TGTGCCAGCAGCTTAGAAGGGGCCCTCACTGAAGCTTTCTTT
CDR3 protein: CASSLEGALTEAFF

V gene: TRBV29-1
clone size: .
J gene: TRBJ2-7
D gene: .
CDR3 DNA: TGCAACGGAGGGCGTCCTGAGGAGCAGTACTTC
CDR3 protein: CNGGRPEEQYF

V gene: TRBV15
clone size: .
J gene: TRBJ1-4
D gene: TRBD1
CDR3 DNA: TGTGCCACCAGCAGACGAAGGACAGGGACAACTAATGAAAAACTGTTTTTT
CDR3 protein: CATSRRRTGTTNEKLFF

V gene: TRBV4-2
clone size: .
J gene: TRBJ2-7
D gene: .
CDR3 DNA: TGTGCCAGCAGCTTGGCAGGGCCCTCCTACGAGCAGTACTTC
CDR3 protein: CASSLAGPSYEQYF

V gene: TRBV29-1
clone size: .
J gene: TRBJ1-4
D gene: .
CDR3 DNA: TGCAGCGTTGTCACGGCACCTGGGGGAAAACTGTTTTTT
CDR3 protein: CSVVTAPGGKLFF

V gene: TRBV6-5
clone size: .
J gene: TRBJ2-7
D gene: TRBD2
CDR3 DNA: TGTGCCAGCAGTTTACTAGCGGACGCATACTACGAGCAGTACTTC
CDR3 protein: CASSLLADAYYEQYF

V gene: TRBV28
clone size: few
J gene: TRBJ2-7
D gene: .
CDR3 DNA: TGTGCCAGCAGTTCCCGCCAGGGGACGTCCTACGAGCAGTACTTC
CDR3 protein: CASSSRQGTSYEQYF

V gene: TRBV5-6
clone size: few
J gene: TRBJ2-7
D gene: .
CDR3 DNA: TGTGCCAGCAGCTTCACCTCCTACGAGCAGTACTTC
CDR3 protein: CASSFTSYEQYF

V gene: TRBV14
clone size: .
J gene: TRBJ2-3
D gene: .
CDR3 DNA: TGTGCCAGCAGTCCCCCCGCGGGGGCCTTCAGGACGCAGTATTTT
CDR3 protein: CASSPPAGAFRTQYF

V gene: TRBV7-3
clone size: few
J gene: TRBJ2-5
D gene: TRBD1
CDR3 DNA: TGTGCCAGCAGCTTAAAAGGGGGCGTGGAGACCCAGTACTTC
CDR3 protein: CASSLKGGVETQYF

V gene: TRBV2
clone size: .
J gene: TRBJ2-7
D gene: .
CDR3 DNA: TGTGCCAGCAGTGAACGGATCTCCTACGAGCAGTACTTC
CDR3 protein: CASSERISYEQYF

V gene: TRBV6-5
clone size: .
J gene: TRBJ2-7
D gene: .
CDR3 DNA: TGTGCCAGCAGTCAGAGCTACGACTCCTACGAGCAGTACTTC
CDR3 protein: CASSQSYDSYEQYF

V gene: TRBV5-1
clone size: .
J gene: TRBJ1-5
D gene: .
CDR3 DNA: TGCGCCAGCAGCTTGGAAGGGTCTAATCAGCCCCAGCATTTT
CDR3 protein: CASSLEGSNQPQHF

V gene: TRBV30
clone size: .
J gene: TRBJ2-2
D gene: .
CDR3 DNA: TGTGCCTGGAAGTGGGGACCGAACACCGGGGAGCTGTTTTTT
CDR3 protein: CAWKWGPNTGELFF

V gene: TRBV7-9
clone size: few
J gene: TRBJ2-1
D gene: TRBD2
CDR3 DNA: TGTGCCAGCATCCTTAGGGGTGGAAGCGGGAAGGATGAGCAGTTCTTC
CDR3 protein: CASILRGGSGKDEQFF

V gene: TRBV19
clone size: .
J gene: TRBJ1-1
D gene: .
CDR3 DNA: TGTGCCAGTAGTGCCGCGTTCCTGAACACTGAAGCTTTCTTT
CDR3 protein: CASSAAFLNTEAFF

V gene: TRBV28
clone size: .
J gene: TRBJ2-3
D gene: .
CDR3 DNA: TGTGCTCTCGGGAGTAACACAGATACGCAGTATTTT
CDR3 protein: CALGSNTDTQYF

V gene: TRBV30
clone size: .
J gene: TRBJ2-7
D gene: .
CDR3 DNA: TGTGCCTGGAGTGGGACAGTCGGGGCCTACGAGCAGTACTTC
CDR3 protein: CAWSGTVGAYEQYF

V gene: TRBV30
clone size: .
J gene: TRBJ1-4
D gene: TRBD1
CDR3 DNA: TGTGCCTGGATGCACCCAGGGGGAGAAAAACTGTTTTTT
CDR3 protein: CAWMHPGGEKLFF

V gene: TRBV6-6
clone size: .
J gene: TRBJ2-2
D gene: .
CDR3 DNA: TGTGCCAGCAGTCCTCGACTCACTTCGAACACCGGGGAGCTGTTTTTT
CDR3 protein: CASSPRLTSNTGELFF

V gene: TRBV7-9
clone size: .
J gene: TRBJ1-4
D gene: .
CDR3 DNA: TGTGCCAGCAGCTCCTTAGCTGCAACTAATGAAAAACTGTTTTTT
CDR3 protein: CASSSLAATNEKLFF

V gene: TRBV29-1
clone size: .
J gene: TRBJ2-5
D gene: TRBD1
CDR3 DNA: TGCAGCGACCGACAGGGTTCGGAGACCCAGTACTTC
CDR3 protein: CSDRQGSETQYF